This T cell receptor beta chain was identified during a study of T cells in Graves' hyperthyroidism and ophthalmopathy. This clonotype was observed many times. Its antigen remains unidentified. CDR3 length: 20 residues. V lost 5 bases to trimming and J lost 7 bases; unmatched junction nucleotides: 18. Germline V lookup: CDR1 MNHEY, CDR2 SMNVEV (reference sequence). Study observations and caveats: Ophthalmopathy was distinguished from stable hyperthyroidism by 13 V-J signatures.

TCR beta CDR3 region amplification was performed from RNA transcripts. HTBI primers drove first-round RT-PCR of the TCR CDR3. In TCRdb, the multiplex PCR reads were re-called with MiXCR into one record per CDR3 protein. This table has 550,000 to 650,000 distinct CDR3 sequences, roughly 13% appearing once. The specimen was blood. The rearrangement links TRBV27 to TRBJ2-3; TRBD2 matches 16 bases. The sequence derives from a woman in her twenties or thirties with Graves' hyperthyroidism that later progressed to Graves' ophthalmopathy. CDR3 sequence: CASSSRPGLAGGPSGYTQYF. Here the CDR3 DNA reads TGTGCCAGCAGTAGCCGTCCGGGACTAGCGGGAGGGCCGTCCGGGTATACGCAGTATTTT.